Listed here are 17 T cell receptor beta chains from one sample, sequenced in a study of cytomegalovirus exposure and HLA in healthy donors. PCR primers comprised 60 Vbeta and 13 Jbeta primers. Measured with immunoSEQ multiplex PCR; TCRdb has only the in-frame clones, and not every one. The sample has 150,000 or so clones; over 60% are singletons. Sequences were obtained from PBMCs. The receptors were gathered from a man aged 50-59 years in good health and CMV-seropositive.

J is TRBJ2-3 and V is TRBV6-4; TRBD2 aligns across 9 bases. Germline V gene sequence: CDR1 MRHNA, CDR2 SNTAGT. V lost 0 bases, J lost 6 bases, and 1 base stayed unmatched. The CDR3 totals 14 residues. In DNA, the CDR3 is TGTGCCAGCAGTGACTCGCGGGGGGGCGATACGCAGTATTTT. Protein product: CASSDSRGGDTQYF.

A few counts support this clone. V and J are TRBV5-1 and TRBJ2-2; 8 positions agree with TRBD2. CDR3 length equals 16 residues. Germline lookup yields CDR1 SGHRS and CDR2 YFSETQ. Trimming cost V 3 bases and J 3 bases; bases outside gene matches: 7. This CDR3 reads CASSWSAGAYTGELFF. DNA of the CDR3: TGCGCCAGCAGCTGGTCAGCGGGGGCCTACACCGGGGAGCTGTTTTTT.

The V gene is TRBV6-5, the J gene TRBJ1-6, with 9 bases lining up with TRBD1. This CDR3 is 15 amino acids long. Germline V gene lookup returns CDR1 MNHEY and CDR2 SVGAGI. With 5 bases clipped from V and 7 bases from J, the junction kept 6 bases outside the gene matches. Written as DNA, the CDR3 is TGTGCCAGCAGTACTGGGACAGGGCGAAATTCACCCCTCCACTTT. The encoded protein is CASSTGTGRNSPLHF.

This rearrangement joins TRBV7-8 to TRBJ2-1; a weak D match, TRBD1 (6 bases). The CDR3 consists of 16 residues. V gave up 5 bases and J gave up 1 base, with 15 bases separating them. Germline assignment: CDR1 SGHVS and CDR2 FQNEAQ. CDR3 loop: CASSSHRDPSYNEQFF. The CDR3 DNA follows: TGTGCCAGCAGCAGTCACAGGGACCCTTCCTACAATGAGCAGTTCTTC. The full variable domain, its missing parts supplied by reference TRBV7-8 and TRBJ2-1, is GAGVSQSPRYKVAKRGQDVALRCDPISGHVSLFWYQQALGQGPEFLTYFQNEAQLDKSGLPSDRFFAERPEGSVSTLKIQRTQQEDSAVYLCASSSHRDPSYNEQFFGPGTRLTVL.

This chain connects TRBV11-2 to TRBJ1-3; 12 nucleotides line up with TRBD1. V was pared by 4 bases and J by 1 base, with 8 bases of the junction left unmatched. This CDR3 contains 18 residues. CDR1 is SGHAT, CDR2 FQNNGV, per germline. The CDR3 protein is CASSYSWDRGRSGNTIYF. The DNA of the CDR3 is TGTGCCAGCAGCTACAGTTGGGACAGGGGGCGTTCTGGAAACACCATATATTTT.

The chain couples TRBV28 to TRBJ1-4, with D unclear. V lost 5 bases to trimming and J lost 5 bases, with 21 bases between them. The CDR3 spans 17 residues. Germline CDR1 and CDR2: MDHEN and SYDVKM. CDR3 sequence reads: CASSPLRSFILNEKLFF. The CDR3 DNA reads as TGTGCCAGCAGTCCCCTTCGGTCCTTTATTCTCAATGAAAAACTGTTTTTT.

V gene TRBV18 combines with J gene TRBJ1-1, with D possibly matching TRBD1 (6 bases). CDR1 and CDR2 (germline): KGHSH, LQKENI. The length of the CDR3 is 17 residues. Trimming cost V 3 bases and J 0 bases, with 17 bases left between them. The DNA for the CDR3 is TGTGCCAGCTCACCTTTCGGGGGGACACGGATGAACACTGAAGCTTTCTTT. It encodes CASSPFGGTRMNTEAFF.

The genes are TRBV28 and TRBJ1-4; 8 bases fit TRBD1. Trimming took 5 bases from V and 7 from J; bases not matched to a gene: 9. The length of the CDR3 is 15 residues. Germline V gene data show CDR1 as MDHEN and CDR2 as SYDVKM. Here the CDR3 reads CASSPTGVSGEKLFF. CDR3 bases: TGTGCCAGCAGTCCGACAGGGGTTTCTGGTGAAAAACTGTTTTTT.

The chain joins TRBV6-5 to TRBJ2-1; TRBD2 matches 8 bases. The V gene end was trimmed by 1 base and the J gene end by 7 bases; junction bases not matched to a gene: 6. Per germline, CDR1 MNHEY and CDR2 SVGAGI. This CDR3 is 15 amino acids long. CDR3 amino acids: CASSYYAGGGNEQFF. In DNA, the CDR3 is TGTGCCAGCAGTTACTATGCGGGGGGCGGTAATGAGCAGTTCTTC.

For the CDR3, the DNA is TGTGCCAGCAGTGGAAGGAGGGGCGGGGGGGCGGCCTACAATGAGCAGTTCTTC. Residues: CASSGRRGGGAAYNEQFF. The chain joins TRBV6-1 to TRBJ2-1, with 9 bases aligning to TRBD2. The CDR3 loop spans 18 amino acids. Trimming cost V 4 bases and J 2 bases; bases outside gene matches: 12. Germline V gene sequence: CDR1 MNHNS, CDR2 SASEGT.

V usage is TRBV10-3 and J usage is TRBJ2-1; TRBD2 agrees at 11 bases. In germline, CDR1 is ENHRY, CDR2 SYGVKD. The CDR3 runs to 16 residues. V dropped 2 bases and J dropped 4; count of bases not matched to a gene: 4. The CDR3 loop reads CAISESGTSGYNEQFF. The CDR3 bases are TGTGCCATCAGTGAGAGCGGGACTAGCGGTTACAATGAGCAGTTCTTC.

The CDR3 here is CASSIMTGEGYTF. CDR3 bases: TGTGCCAGTAGTATCATGACAGGGGAAGGCTACACCTTC. This chain links TRBV19 with TRBJ1-2; 8 nucleotides match TRBD1. The junction had 5 bases not matched to a gene; V was cut back by 3 bases and J by 8 bases. This CDR3 is built from 13 residues. Germline V CDR1 and CDR2: LNHDA, SQIVND (reference sequence).

V gene TRBV7-9 combines with J gene TRBJ1-6; no clear D gene. The CDR3 has 14 amino acids. V was clipped by 8 bases and J by 8 bases, with 16 bases between them. Germline assignment: CDR1 SEHNR and CDR2 FQNEAQ (reference sequence). The CDR3 spells CASSSPGSYSPLHF. CDR3 bases: TGTGCCAGCTCATCACCCGGGAGTTATTCACCCCTCCACTTT.

The chain uses TRBV5-1 and TRBJ2-1; 9 positions agree with TRBD1. Trimming took 8 bases from V and 5 from J; bases not matched to a gene: 5. There are 13 residues in the CDR3. The V gene's germline CDR1 is SGHRS and CDR2 YFSETQ. This chain's CDR3 is CASRDRVHNEQFF. In DNA form, the CDR3 reads TGCGCCAGTAGGGACAGGGTCCACAATGAGCAGTTCTTC. Looking up the rest from reference TRBV5-1 and TRBJ2-1 gives the full variable domain: KAGVTQTPRYLIKTRGQQVTLSCSPISGHRSVSWYQQTPGQGLQFLFEYFSETQRNKGNFPGRFSGRQFSNSRSEMNVSTLELGDSALYLCASRDRVHNEQFFGPGTRLTVL.

The V gene is TRBV5-1, the J gene TRBJ2-6; D possibly corresponds to TRBD1 (5 bases). Trimming stripped 0 bases from V and 0 bases from J, with 10 bases between. The CDR3 runs to 17 residues. Germline V CDR1 and CDR2: SGHRS, YFSETQ. This chain's CDR3 is CASSLAPGRSGANVLTF. CDR3 DNA sequence: TGCGCCAGCAGCTTGGCCCCAGGGCGCTCTGGGGCCAACGTCCTGACTTTC. Combining the CDR3 with reference TRBV5-1 and TRBJ2-6 gives the whole variable domain KAGVTQTPRYLIKTRGQQVTLSCSPISGHRSVSWYQQTPGQGLQFLFEYFSETQRNKGNFPGRFSGRQFSNSRSEMNVSTLELGDSALYLCASSLAPGRSGANVLTFGAGSRLTVL.

This clone was found once. The chain uses TRBV5-8 and TRBJ2-1, with D possibly being TRBD1 (6 bases). V lost 1 base, J lost 0 bases, and 11 bases lay in between. Germline V gene sequence: CDR1 SGHTS, CDR2 YDEGEE. This CDR3 region has 16 residues. DNA of the CDR3: TGTGCCAGCAGCTTGTCCAGGGGTAACTCCTACAATGAGCAGTTCTTC. This translates into CASSLSRGNSYNEQFF. The whole variable domain, filled in from reference TRBV5-8 and TRBJ2-1, reads EAGVTQSPTHLIKTRGQQATLRCSPISGHTSVYWYQQALGLGLQFLLWYDEGEERNRGNFPPRFSGRQFPNYSSELNVNALELEDSALYLCASSLSRGNSYNEQFFGPGTRLTVL.

The chain has TRBV7-6 and TRBJ2-2, with D perhaps TRBD1 (6 bases). V was shortened by 5 bases and J by 5 bases, with 15 bases between the two germline ends. The CDR3 has 15 residues. Germline lookup yields CDR1 SGHVS and CDR2 FNYEAQ. CDR3 coding DNA: TGTGCCAGCAGCCCTCTGGGGGCCGGGACCGGGGAGCTGTTTTTT. Encoded protein: CASSPLGAGTGELFF.